This T cell receptor beta chain was recorded in a study of T cells after yellow fever vaccination. Deletions cut 3 bases from V and 5 bases from J, with 8 bases between. The CDR3 loop spans 12 amino acids. Germline CDR1 is SEHNR and CDR2 is FQNEAQ (reference sequence). Findings of the study overall: Booster samples showed a return of most primary-vaccination clones (around 95% CD4, around 88% CD8).

The study made its TCR cDNA through 5'RACE template switching. That step introduced a universal primer site along with UMIs. Via MiXCR, TCRdb re-called the 5' RACE reads, giving one row per CDR3 protein. The sample records about 400,000 distinct CDR3 sequences, approximately 5.7% being singletons. This clonotype was found many times. Antigen: not known. The sample consisted of PBMCs, taken 5 days after the yellow fever booster vaccination. The chain has TRBV7-9 and TRBJ2-7; D remains unclear. This receptor was obtained from a man aged 30 to 39 who received the YFV17D yellow fever vaccine. This CDR3 reads CASSFVQNEQYF. CDR3 bases: TGTGCCAGCAGCTTTGTTCAGAACGAGCAGTACTTC.